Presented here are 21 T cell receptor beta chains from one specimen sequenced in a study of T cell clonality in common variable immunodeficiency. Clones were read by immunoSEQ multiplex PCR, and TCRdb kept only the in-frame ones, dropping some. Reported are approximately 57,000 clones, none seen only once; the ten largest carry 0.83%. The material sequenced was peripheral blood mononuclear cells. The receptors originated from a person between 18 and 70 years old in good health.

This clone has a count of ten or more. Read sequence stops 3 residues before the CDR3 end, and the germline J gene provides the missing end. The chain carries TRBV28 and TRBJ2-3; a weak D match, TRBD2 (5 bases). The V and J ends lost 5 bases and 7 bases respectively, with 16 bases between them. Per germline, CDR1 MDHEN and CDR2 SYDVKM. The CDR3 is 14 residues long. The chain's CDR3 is CASSQAAPGNTQYF. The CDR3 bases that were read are TGTGCCAGCAGTCAAGCGGCTCCCGGGAATACG.

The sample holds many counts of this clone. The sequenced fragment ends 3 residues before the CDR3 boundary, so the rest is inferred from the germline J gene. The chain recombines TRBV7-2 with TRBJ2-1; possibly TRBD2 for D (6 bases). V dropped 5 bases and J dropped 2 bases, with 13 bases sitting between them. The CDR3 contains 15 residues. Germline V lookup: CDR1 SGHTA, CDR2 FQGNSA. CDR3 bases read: TGTGCCAGCAGCCTGTCTAGCGCTGCCTACAATGAG. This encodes CASSLSSAAYNE. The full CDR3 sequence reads CASSLSSAAYNEQFF.

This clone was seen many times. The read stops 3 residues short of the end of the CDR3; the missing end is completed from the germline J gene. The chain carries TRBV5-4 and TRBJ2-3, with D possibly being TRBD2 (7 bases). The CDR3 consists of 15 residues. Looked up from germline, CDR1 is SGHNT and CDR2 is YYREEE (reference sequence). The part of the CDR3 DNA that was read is TGTGCCAGCAGCTTGGAGGGGGGGCCACGGGAGACG. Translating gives CASSLEGGPRET. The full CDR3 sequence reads CASSLEGGPRETQYF.

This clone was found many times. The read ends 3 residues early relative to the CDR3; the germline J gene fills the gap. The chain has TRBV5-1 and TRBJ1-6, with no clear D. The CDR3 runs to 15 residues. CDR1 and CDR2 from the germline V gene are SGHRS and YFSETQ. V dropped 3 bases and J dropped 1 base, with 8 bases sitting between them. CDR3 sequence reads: CASSSEGSYNSPLHF. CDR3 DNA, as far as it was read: TGCGCCAGCAGCTCTGAAGGGTCCTATAATTCACCC.

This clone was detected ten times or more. Partial CDR3 DNA: TGCAGCGTAAGACAGGACAGGGGTTCCGGCTATGGC. It encodes CSVRQDRGSGYG. The whole CDR3 protein reads CSVRQDRGSGYGYTF. The chain uses TRBV29-1 and TRBJ1-2; TRBD1 matches at 9 bases. The read terminates 3 residues before the CDR3 end, so the remaining end is supplied by the germline J gene. With V trimmed by 6 bases and J by 4 bases, 12 bases remained unmatched. The CDR3 sequence is 15 residues long. CDR1 SQVTM and CDR2 ANQGSEA come from the germline V gene.

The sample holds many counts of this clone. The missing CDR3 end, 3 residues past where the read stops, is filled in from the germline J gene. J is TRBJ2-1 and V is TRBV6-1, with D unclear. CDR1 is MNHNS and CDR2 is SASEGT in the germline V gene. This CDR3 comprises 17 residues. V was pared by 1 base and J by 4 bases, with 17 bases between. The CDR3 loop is CASSEELRVVEYNEQFF. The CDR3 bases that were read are TGTGCCAGCAGTGAAGAGTTAAGGGTTGTAGAGTACAATGAG.

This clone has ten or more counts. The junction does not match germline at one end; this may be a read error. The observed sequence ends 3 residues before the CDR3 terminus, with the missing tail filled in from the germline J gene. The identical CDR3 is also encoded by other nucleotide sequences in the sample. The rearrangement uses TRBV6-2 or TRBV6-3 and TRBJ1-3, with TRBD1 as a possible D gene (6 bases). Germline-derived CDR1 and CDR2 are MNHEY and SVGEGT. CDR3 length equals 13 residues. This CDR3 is CASRSGVGNTIYF. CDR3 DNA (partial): TGTGCCAGCAGATCAGGGGTTGGAAACACA.

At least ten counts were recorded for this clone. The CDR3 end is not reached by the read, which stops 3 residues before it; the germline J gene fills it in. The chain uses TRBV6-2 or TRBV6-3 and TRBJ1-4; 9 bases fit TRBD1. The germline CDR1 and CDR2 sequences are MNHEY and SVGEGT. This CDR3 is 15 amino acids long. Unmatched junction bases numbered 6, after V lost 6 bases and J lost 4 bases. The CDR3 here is CASSSLTGGNEKLFF. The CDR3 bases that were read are TGTGCCAGCAGCTCGCTGACAGGGGGTAATGAAAAA.

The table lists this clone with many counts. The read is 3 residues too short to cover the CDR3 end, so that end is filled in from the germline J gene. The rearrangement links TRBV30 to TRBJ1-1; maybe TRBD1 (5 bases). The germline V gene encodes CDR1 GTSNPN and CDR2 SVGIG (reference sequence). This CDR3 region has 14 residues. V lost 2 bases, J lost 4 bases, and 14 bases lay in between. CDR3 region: CAWSQWGGGTEAFF. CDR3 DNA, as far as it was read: TGTGCCTGGAGTCAGTGGGGCGGGGGCACTGAA.

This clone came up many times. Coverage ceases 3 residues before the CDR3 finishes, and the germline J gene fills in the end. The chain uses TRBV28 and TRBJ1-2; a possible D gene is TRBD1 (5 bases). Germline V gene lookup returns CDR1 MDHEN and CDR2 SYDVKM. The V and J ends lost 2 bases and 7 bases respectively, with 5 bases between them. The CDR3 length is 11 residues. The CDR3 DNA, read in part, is TGTGCCAGCAGTTTACAGGGTGGC. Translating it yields CASSLQGG. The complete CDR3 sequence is CASSLQGGYTF.

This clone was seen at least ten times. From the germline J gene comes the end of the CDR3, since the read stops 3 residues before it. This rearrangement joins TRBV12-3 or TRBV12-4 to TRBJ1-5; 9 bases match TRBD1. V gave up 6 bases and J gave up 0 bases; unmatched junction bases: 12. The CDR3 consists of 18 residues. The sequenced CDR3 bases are TGTGCCAGCAGCACAGGGGGCCCAGGCACATATAGCAATCAGCCC. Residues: CASSTGGPGTYSNQP. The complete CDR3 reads CASSTGGPGTYSNQPQHF.

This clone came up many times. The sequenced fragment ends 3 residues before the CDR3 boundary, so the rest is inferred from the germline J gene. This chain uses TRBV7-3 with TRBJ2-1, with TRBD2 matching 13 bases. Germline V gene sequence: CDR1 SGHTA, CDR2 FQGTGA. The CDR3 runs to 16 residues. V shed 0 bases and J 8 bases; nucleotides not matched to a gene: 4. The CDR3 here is CASSLTGTSGIYEQFF. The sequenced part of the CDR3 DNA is TGTGCCAGCAGCTTAACGGGGACTAGCGGGATATATGAG.

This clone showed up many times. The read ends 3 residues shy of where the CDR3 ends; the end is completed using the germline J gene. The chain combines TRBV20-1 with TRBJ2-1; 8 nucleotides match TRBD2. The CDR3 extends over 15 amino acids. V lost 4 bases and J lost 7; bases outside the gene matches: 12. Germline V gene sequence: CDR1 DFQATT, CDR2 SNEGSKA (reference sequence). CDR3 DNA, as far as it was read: TGCAGTGCTAATAGCGGGACTGGTATATTGAATGAG. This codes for CSANSGTGILNE. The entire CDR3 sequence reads CSANSGTGILNEQFF.

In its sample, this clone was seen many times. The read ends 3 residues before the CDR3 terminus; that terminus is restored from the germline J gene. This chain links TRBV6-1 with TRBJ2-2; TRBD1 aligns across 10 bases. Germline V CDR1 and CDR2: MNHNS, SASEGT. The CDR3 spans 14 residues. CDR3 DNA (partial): TGTGCCAGCAGTGGGACAGGGGGAAGTGAAAAG. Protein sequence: CASSGTGGSEK. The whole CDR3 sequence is CASSGTGGSEKLFF.

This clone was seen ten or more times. The CDR3 DNA, read in part, is TGTGCCATCAGTTATTCCCAGGCGGAGACC. It encodes CAISYSQAET. The CDR3 as a whole reads CAISYSQAETQYF. The rearrangement links TRBV10-3 to TRBJ2-5; D remains unclear. The sequence runs out 3 residues before the end of the CDR3; the remainder is reconstructed from the germline J gene. CDR1 is ENHRY, CDR2 SYGVKD, per germline. The V end was cut by 5 bases, the J end by 5 bases, with 12 bases between. This CDR3 has 13 residues.

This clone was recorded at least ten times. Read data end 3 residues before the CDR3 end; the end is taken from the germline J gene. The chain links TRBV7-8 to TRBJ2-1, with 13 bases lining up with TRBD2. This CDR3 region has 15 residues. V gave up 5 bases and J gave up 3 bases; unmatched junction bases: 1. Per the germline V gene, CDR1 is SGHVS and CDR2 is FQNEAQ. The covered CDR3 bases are TGTGCCAGCAGCGGGACTAGCGGGGACTACAATGAG. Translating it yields CASSGTSGDYNE. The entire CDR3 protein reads CASSGTSGDYNEQFF.

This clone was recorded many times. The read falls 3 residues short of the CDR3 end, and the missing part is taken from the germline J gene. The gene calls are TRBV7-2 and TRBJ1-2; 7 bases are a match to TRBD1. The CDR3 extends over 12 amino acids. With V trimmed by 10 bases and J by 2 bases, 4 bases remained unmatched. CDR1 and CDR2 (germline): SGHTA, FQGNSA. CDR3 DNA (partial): TGTGCCATAACGGGACAGAACTATGGC. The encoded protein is CAITGQNYG. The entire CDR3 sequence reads CAITGQNYGYTF. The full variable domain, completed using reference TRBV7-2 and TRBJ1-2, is GAGVSQSPSNKVTEKGKDVELRCDPISGHTALYWYRQSLGQGLEFLIYFQGNSAPDKSGLPSDRFSAERTGGSVSTLTIQRTQQEDSAVYLCAITGQNYGYTFGSGTRLTVV.

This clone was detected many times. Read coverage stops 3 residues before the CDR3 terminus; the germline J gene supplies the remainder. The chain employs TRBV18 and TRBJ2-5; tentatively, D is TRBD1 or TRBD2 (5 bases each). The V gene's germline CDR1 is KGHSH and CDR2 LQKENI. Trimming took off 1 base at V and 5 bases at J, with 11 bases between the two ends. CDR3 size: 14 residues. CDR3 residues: CASSPLPEGETQYF. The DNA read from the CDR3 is TGTGCCAGCTCACCACTCCCAGAGGGGGAGACC. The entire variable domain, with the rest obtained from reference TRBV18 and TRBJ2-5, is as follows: NAGVMQNPRHLVRRRGQEARLRCSPMKGHSHVYWYRQLPEEGLKFMVYLQKENIIDESGMPKERFSAEFPKEGPSILRIQQVVRGDSAAYFCASSPLPEGETQYFGPGTRLLVL.

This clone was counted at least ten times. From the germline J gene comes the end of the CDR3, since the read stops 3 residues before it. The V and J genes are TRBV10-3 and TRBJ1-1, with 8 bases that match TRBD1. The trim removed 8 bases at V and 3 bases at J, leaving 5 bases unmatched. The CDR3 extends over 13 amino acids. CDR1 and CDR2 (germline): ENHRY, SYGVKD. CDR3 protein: CAIRSDRDTEAFF. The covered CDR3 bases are TGTGCCATCCGGTCGGACAGGGACACTGAA.

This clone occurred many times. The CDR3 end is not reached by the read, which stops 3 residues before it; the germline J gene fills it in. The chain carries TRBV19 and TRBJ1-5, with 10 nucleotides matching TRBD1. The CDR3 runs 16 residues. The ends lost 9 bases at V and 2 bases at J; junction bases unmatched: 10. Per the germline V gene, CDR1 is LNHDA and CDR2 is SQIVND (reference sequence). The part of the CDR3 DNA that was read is TGTGCCAGCACCCAATTGGACAGGGGGGGCAATCAGCCC. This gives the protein CASTQLDRGGNQP. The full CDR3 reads CASTQLDRGGNQPQHF. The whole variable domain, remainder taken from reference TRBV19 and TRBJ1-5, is DGGITQSPKYLFRKEGQNVTLSCEQNLNHDAMYWYRQDPGQGLRLIYYSQIVNDFQKGDIAEGYSVSREKKESFPLTVTSAQKNPTAFYLCASTQLDRGGNQPQHFGDGTRLSIL.

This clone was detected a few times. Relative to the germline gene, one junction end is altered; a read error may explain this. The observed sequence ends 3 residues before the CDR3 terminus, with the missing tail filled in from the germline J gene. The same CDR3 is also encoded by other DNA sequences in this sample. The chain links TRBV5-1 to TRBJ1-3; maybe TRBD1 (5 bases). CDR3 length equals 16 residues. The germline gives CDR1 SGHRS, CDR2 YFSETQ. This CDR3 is CASRRGLRETGNTIYF. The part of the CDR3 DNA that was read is TGCGCCAGCAGAAGGGGTTTGAGGGAAACTGGAAACACA.